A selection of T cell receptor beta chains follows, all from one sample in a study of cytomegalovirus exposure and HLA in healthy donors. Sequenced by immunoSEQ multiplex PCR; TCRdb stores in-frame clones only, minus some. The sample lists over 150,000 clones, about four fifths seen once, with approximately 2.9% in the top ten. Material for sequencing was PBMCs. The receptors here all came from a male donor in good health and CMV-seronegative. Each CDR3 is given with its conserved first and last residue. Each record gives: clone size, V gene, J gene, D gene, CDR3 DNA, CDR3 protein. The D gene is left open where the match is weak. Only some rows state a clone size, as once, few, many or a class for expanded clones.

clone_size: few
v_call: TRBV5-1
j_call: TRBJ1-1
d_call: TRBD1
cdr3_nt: TGCGCCAGCAGCTTGGCAGGGGGTGATTTTGAAGCTTTCTTT
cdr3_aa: CASSLAGGDFEAFF

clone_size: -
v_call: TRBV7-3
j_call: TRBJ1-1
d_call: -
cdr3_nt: TGTGCCAGCAGCTTAGATTCAGGGACTGAAGCTTTCTTT
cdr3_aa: CASSLDSGTEAFF

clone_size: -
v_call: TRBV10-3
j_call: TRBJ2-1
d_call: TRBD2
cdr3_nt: TGTGCCATCACCCCAACTAGCGGGGGGCACACCTACAATGAGCAGTTCTTC
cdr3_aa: CAITPTSGGHTYNEQFF

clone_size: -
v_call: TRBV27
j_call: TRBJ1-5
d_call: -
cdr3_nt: TGTGCCAGCAGTTTTTCGAGGCCGTCCGATCAGCCCCAGCATTTT
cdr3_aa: CASSFSRPSDQPQHF

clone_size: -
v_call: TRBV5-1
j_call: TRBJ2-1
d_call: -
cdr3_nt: TGCGCCAGCAGCCGGGGAGAGCCCTCCTACAATGAGCAGTTCTTC
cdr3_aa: CASSRGEPSYNEQFF

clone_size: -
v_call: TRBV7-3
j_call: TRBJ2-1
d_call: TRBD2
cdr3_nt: TGTGCCAGCAGCTTAATGTTGGGACTAGAGTCGGGTGAGCAGTTCTTC
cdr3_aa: CASSLMLGLESGEQFF

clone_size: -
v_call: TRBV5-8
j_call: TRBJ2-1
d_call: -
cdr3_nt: TGTGCCAGCAGCTCATCGACAGGCCTAAATGAGCAGTTCTTC
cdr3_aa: CASSSSTGLNEQFF

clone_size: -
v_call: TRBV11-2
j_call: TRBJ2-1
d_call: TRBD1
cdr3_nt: TGTGCCAGCAGCCCTAGGACAGGGGGCTACAATGAGCAGTTCTTC
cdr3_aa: CASSPRTGGYNEQFF

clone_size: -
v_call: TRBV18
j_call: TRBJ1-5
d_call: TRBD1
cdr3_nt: TGTGCCAGCTCAACGGACAGGGATCAGCCCCAGCATTTT
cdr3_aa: CASSTDRDQPQHF

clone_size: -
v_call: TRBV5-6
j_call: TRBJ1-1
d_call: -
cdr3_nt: TGTGCCAGCAGCTTGAAGGCGGCCATGAACACTGAAGCTTTCTTT
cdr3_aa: CASSLKAAMNTEAFF

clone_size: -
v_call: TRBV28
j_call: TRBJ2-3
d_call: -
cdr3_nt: TGTGCCAGCAGTCCTAGCACAGATACGCAGTATTTT
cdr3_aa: CASSPSTDTQYF

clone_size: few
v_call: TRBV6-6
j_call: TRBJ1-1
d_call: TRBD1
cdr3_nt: TGTGCCAGCAGTCTTGGACAGGGGGCAACTGAAGCTTTCTTT
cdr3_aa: CASSLGQGATEAFF

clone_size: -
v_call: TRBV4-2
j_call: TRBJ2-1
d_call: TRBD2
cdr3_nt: TGTGCCAGCAGCCAAACCAGACTAGCGGATTACAATGAGCAGTTCTTC
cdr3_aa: CASSQTRLADYNEQFF

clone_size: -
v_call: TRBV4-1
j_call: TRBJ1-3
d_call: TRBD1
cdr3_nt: TGCGCCAGCAGCCGAGAGACAGGGTTGTTAGGAAACACCATATATTTT
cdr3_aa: CASSRETGLLGNTIYF

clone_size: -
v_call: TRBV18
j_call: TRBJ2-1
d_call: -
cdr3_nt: TGTGCCAGCTCACAGCTTACTAGCTCTTCCTACAATGAGCAGTTCTTC
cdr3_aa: CASSQLTSSSYNEQFF

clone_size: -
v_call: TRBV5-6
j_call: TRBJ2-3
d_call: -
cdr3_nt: TGTGCCAGCAGTCCGAGCACAGATACGCAGTATTTT
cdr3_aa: CASSPSTDTQYF

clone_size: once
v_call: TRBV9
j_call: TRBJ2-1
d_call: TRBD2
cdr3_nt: TGTGCCAGCAGCTCCCTGGGACTAGCAGCCAATGAGCAGTTCTTC
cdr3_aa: CASSSLGLAANEQFF

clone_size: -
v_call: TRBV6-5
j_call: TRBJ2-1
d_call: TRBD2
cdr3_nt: TGTGCCAGCAGTTACTCGCGGCTAGCGGGAGGGAATGAGCAGTTCTTC
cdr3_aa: CASSYSRLAGGNEQFF

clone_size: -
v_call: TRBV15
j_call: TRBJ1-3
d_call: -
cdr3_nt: TGTGCCACCAGCAGAGATGTCGCAGGCTCTGGAAACACCATATATTTT
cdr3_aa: CATSRDVAGSGNTIYF

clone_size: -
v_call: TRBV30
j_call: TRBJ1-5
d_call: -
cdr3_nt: TGTGCCTGGAGTCCTACCGGGACTGTAGATACTAGCAATCAGCCCCAGCATTTT
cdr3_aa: CAWSPTGTVDTSNQPQHF